In its sample, the clone carrying this T cell receptor beta chain was seen many times. This entry is derived from a study of human T cells and chemical hapten exposure. Via MiXCR, TCRdb re-called the RACE reads, giving one row per CDR3 protein. The sample yields 120,000 to 150,000 distinct CDR3 sequences, about 10% seen once. Specified time point: patch test 2, 6 weeks after DPC sensitization. The treatment here: therapeutic diphenylcyclopropenone sensitization with weekly scalp DPC. Germline V CDR1 and CDR2: SGHDN, FVKESK. The CDR3 spans 16 residues. Trimming removed 3 bases at V and 5 bases at J, with 16 bases between.

V gene TRBV14 combines with J gene TRBJ1-4; D might be TRBD1 (5 bases). The specimen comprised whole blood, sampled in connection with sensitization to the hapten diphenylcyclopropenone (DPC). This clonotype was sampled from a woman between 45 and 60 years old with alopecia areata. Some clones in this sample may be carry-over from other donors' samples. CDR3 in amino acids: CASSHRGPGQNEKLFF. The CDR3 DNA reads as TGTGCCAGCAGCCACCGCGGGCCAGGGCAAAATGAAAAACTGTTTTTT.